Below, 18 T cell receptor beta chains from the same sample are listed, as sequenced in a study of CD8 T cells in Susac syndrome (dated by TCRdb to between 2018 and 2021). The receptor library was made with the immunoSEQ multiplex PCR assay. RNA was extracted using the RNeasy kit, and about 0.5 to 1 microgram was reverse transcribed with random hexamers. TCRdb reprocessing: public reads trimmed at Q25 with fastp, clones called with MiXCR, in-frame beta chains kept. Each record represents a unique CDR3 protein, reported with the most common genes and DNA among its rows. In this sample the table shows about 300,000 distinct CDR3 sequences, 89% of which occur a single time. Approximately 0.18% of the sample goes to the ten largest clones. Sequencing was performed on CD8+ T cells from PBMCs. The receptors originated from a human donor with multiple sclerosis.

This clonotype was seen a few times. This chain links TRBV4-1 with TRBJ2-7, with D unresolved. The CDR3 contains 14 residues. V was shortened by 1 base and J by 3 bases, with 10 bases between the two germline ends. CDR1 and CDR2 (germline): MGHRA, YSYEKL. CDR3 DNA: TGCGCCAGCAGCCAAGTTATCAGAGGCTACGAGCAGTACTTC. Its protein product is CASSQVIRGYEQYF.

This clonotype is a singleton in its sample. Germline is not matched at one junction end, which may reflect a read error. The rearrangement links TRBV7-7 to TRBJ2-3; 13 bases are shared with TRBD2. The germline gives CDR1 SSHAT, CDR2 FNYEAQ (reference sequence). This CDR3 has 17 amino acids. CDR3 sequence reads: CASTPGLAGDHTDTQYF. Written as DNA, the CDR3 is TGTGCTAGCACCCCAGGACTAGCGGGGGACCACACAGATACGCAGTATTTT. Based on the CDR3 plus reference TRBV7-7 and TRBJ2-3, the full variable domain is GAGVSQSPRYKVTKRGQDVTLRCDPISSHATLYWYQQALGQGPEFLTYFNYEAQPDKSGLPSDRFSAERPEGSISTLTIQRTEQRDSAMYRCASTPGLAGDHTDTQYFGPGTRLTVL.

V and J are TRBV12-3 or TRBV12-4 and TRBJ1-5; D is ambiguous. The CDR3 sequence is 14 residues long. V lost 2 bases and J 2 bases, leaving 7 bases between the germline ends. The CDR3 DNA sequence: TGTGCCAGCAGTTTAACTCAGGGCAATCAGCCCCAGCATTTT. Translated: CASSLTQGNQPQHF.

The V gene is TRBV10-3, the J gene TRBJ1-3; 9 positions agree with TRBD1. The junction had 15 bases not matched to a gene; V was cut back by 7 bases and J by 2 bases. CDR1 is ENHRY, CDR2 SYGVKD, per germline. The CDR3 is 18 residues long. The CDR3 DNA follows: TGTGCCATCACTATTTTCCCCCCGGGACAGGGAACTGGAAACACCATATATTTT. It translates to CAITIFPPGQGTGNTIYF.

The CDR3 bases are TGCGCCAGCAGCCAAGATGTACCAGGGAACATGAACACTGAAGCTTTCTTT. Protein: CASSQDVPGNMNTEAFF. The rearrangement uses TRBV4-3 and TRBJ1-1, with D maybe TRBD1 (5 bases). There are 17 residues in the CDR3. The V gene lost 0 bases and the J gene lost 0 bases, with 14 bases spanning the gap. Germline V gives CDR1 LGHNA, CDR2 YSLEER.

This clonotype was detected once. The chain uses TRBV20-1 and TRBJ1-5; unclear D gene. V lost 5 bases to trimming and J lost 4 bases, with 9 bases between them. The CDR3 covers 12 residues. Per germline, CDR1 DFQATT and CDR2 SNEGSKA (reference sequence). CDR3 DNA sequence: TGCAGTGCTCAAGGATTTAATCAGCCCCAGCATTTT. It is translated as CSAQGFNQPQHF.

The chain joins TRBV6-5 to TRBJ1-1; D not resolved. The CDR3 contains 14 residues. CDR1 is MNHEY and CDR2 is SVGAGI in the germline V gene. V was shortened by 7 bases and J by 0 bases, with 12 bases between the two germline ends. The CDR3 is CASISRRLNTEAFF. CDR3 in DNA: TGTGCCAGCATCAGCAGGCGTTTGAACACTGAAGCTTTCTTT.

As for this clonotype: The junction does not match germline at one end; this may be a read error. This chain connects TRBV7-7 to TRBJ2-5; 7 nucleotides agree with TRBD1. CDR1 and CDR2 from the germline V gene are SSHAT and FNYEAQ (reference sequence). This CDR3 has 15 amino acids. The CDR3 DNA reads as TGTGCTAGCAGCTTAGAGGGGGCTCCCAGAGAGACCCAGTACTTC. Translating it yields CASSLEGAPRETQYF.

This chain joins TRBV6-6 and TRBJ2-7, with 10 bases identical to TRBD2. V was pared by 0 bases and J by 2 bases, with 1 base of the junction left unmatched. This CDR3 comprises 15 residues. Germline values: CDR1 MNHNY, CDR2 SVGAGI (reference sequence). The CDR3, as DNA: TGTGCCAGCAGTTACTCTAGCGGGAGGACCTACGAGCAGTACTTC. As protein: CASSYSSGRTYEQYF.

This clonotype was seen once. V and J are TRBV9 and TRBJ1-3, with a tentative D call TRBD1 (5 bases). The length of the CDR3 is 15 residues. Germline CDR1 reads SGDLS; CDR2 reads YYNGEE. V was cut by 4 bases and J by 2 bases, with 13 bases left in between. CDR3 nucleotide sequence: TGTGCCAGCAGCCCGCGGTGGGGCCCTGGAAACACCATATATTTT. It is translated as CASSPRWGPGNTIYF.

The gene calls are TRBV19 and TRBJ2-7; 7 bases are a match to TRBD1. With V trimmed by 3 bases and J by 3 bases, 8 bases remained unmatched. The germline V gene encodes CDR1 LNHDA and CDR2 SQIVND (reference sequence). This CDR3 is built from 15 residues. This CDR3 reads CASSIRQGEGYEQYF. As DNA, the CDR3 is TGTGCCAGTAGTATCCGACAGGGAGAAGGCTACGAGCAGTACTTC.

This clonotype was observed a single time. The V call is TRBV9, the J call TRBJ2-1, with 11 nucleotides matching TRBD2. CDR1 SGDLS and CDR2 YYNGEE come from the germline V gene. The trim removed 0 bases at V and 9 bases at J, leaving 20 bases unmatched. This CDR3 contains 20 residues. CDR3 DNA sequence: TGTGCCAGCAGCGTAGGAAGAACCATCGGGACTAGCGGTCGGTTCTTTGAGCAGTTCTTC. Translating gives CASSVGRTIGTSGRFFEQFF.

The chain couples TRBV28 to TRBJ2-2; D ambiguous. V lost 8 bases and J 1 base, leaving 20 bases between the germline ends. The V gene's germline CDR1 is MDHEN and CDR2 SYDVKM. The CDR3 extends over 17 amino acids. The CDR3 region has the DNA TGTGCCAGCGTAAACAGAGTACAACTAATGAACACCGGGGAGCTGTTTTTT. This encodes CASVNRVQLMNTGELFF.

The CDR3: CASSVGLAGREQYF. Here the CDR3 DNA reads TGTGCCAGCAGCGTGGGACTAGCGGGGCGGGAGCAGTACTTC. V usage is TRBV9 and J usage is TRBJ2-7; 13 bases are shared with TRBD2. The V and J ends lost 2 bases and 7 bases, in that order; junction bases with no gene match: 3. Germline V CDR1 and CDR2: SGDLS, YYNGEE. The CDR3 totals 14 residues.

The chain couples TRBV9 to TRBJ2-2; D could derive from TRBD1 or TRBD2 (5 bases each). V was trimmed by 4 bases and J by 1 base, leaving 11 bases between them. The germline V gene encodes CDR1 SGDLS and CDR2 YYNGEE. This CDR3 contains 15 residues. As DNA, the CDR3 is TGTGCCAGCAGCTCCGGGACCATGAACACCGGGGAGCTGTTTTTT. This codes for CASSSGTMNTGELFF. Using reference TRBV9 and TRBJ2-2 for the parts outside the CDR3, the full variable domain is DSGVTQTPKHLITATGQRVTLRCSPRSGDLSVYWYQQSLDQGLQFLIQYYNGEERAKGNILERFSAQQFPDLHSELNLSSLELGDSALYFCASSSGTMNTGELFFGEGSRLTVL.

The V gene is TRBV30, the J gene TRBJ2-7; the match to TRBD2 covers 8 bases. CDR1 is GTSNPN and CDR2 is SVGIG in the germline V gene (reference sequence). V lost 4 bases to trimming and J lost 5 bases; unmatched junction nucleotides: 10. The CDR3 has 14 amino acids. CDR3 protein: CAWTQTGGTDEQYF. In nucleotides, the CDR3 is TGTGCCTGGACCCAAACGGGGGGGACGGACGAGCAGTACTTC.

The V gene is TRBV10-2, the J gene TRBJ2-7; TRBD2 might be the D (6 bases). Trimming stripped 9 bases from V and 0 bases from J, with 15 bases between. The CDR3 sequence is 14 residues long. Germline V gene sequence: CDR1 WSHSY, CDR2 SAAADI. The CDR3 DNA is TGCGCCAGTAGGAGGGACGAGAGCTCCTACGAGCAGTACTTC. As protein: CASRRDESSYEQYF.

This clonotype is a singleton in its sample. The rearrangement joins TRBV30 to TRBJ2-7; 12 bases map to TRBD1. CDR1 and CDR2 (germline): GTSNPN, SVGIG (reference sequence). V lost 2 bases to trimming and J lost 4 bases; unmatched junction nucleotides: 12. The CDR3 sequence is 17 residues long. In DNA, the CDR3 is TGTGCCTGGAGTTCCGGGACAGGGGGCGAAGGACATTACGAGCAGTACTTC. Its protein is CAWSSGTGGEGHYEQYF.